Sequencing of this T cell receptor (beta chain) was carried out in a study of blood T cell repertoires in COVID-19. Study-wide background: Samples came from the United States, Italy and Spain, spanning acute and convalescent COVID-19.

The CDR3 has 14 residues. The germline CDR1 and CDR2 sequences are SQVTM and ANQGSEA. V was pared by 4 bases and J by 0 bases, with 11 bases between. The authors' processing: Counts of nucleated cells, estimated from reference gene primer amplification, were obtained. The assay was immunoSEQ multiplex PCR, and TCRdb's table has in-frame clones only and misses some. The DNA gave D and trimming, while V, J and clone size come from that table. The table shows 200,000 to 250,000 clones, with about 94% occurring only once. Sequencing input: peripheral blood. This chain links TRBV29-1 with TRBJ2-3, with a possible D match to TRBD1 (6 bases). The clonotype comes from a man in his fifties or sixties with COVID-19, enrolled during active disease. The CDR3: CSVGTVTSTDTQYF. The CDR3 DNA sequence: TGCAGCGTTGGGACAGTTACTAGCACAGATACGCAGTATTTT.